This T cell receptor (beta chain) was sequenced in a study of human T cells and chemical hapten exposure. Study overall: Patients additionally received therapeutic doses of diphenylcyclopropenone on the scalp once a week, and this continued throughout the roughly 26-week study. Variability of per-sample TCR yields stemmed mainly from small differences in pooled library volume.

Time point in this sample: patch test 1, 2 weeks after DPC sensitization. Treatment indicated: therapeutic diphenylcyclopropenone sensitization with weekly scalp DPC. Blood was collected ahead of every patch test applied. It was from unfractionated whole blood that total RNA was extracted. Per germline, CDR1 DFQATT and CDR2 SNEGSKA (reference sequence). This CDR3 spans 14 amino acids. V was clipped by 0 bases and J by 11 bases, with 19 bases between them. In TCRdb, the RACE reads were re-called with MiXCR into one record per CDR3 protein. The repertoire consists of 45,000 to 70,000 distinct CDR3 sequences, with 9% to 9.5% occurring once and the leading ten covering more than 10%.

The sequence derives from a woman in her thirties or forties with alopecia areata. Some clones in this sample may be carry-over from other donors' samples. J is TRBJ1-1 and V is TRBV20-1, with D perhaps TRBD1 (6 bases). This specimen consisted of whole blood, obtained in connection with sensitization to the hapten diphenylcyclopropenone (DPC). The CDR3 loop is CSARDKSSGARAFF. CDR3 nucleotide sequence: TGCAGTGCTAGAGATAAGTCTTCGGGGGCGCGGGCTTTCTTT.